This record covers a single TCR beta chain. Its target is not known. This record belongs to a study of lymphopenia after photon versus proton radiotherapy. Profiling relied on immunoSEQ multiplex PCR, and the TCRdb table lists in-frame clones only, not all of them. The table shows 60,000 to 75,000 clones, with about 90% occurring only once. Study outcomes and limitations: Post-nadir TCR diversity decline inversely tracked overall survival among those who died.

The V end was cut by 2 bases, the J end by 2 bases, with 11 bases between. Germline V gives CDR1 SQVTM, CDR2 ANQGSEA. CDR3 length: 14 residues. The chain uses TRBV29-1 and TRBJ2-3; D is possibly TRBD2 (5 bases). This TCR came from a man between 35 and 55 years old with gastric cancer. The starting material was peripheral blood, obtained from a patient treated with photon-based radiotherapy. CDR3 protein: CSVEYEGFTDTQYF. CDR3 in DNA: TGCAGCGTTGAATATGAGGGATTCACAGATACGCAGTATTTT.